This T cell receptor (beta chain) is from a study of OX40 agonist ivuxolimab in advanced cancers. This clone was detected once. The CDR3 totals 14 residues. Germline CDR1 MNHEY, CDR2 SMNVEV (reference sequence). The V end was cut by 0 bases, the J end by 3 bases, with 9 bases between. Using immunoSEQ multiplex PCR, the repertoire was profiled, and TCRdb retains in-frame clones only, with some absent. This table has under 70,000 clones, 75% to 90% appearing once. The receptor's source is an adult with an advanced solid tumor such as melanoma, head and neck, liver or kidney cancer. This chain connects TRBV27 to TRBJ2-7; weak D call: TRBD1 (5 bases). Source: CD4+ or CD8+ T cells sorted from blood, taken in a trial of the OX40 agonist ivuxolimab. The CDR3 bases are TGTGCCAGCAGTTTATCCGGCAGGGACTACGAGCAGTACTTC. Its protein product is CASSLSGRDYEQYF.